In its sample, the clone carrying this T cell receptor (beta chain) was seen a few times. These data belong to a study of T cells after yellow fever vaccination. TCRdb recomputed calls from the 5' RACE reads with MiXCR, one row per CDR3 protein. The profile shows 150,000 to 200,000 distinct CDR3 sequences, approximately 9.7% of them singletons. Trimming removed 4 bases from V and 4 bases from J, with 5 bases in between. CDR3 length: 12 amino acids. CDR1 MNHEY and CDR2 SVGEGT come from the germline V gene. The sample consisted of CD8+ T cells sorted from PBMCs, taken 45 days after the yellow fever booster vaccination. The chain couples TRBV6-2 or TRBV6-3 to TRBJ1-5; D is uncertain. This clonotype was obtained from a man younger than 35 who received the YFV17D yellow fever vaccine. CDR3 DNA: TGTGCCAGCAGTTGGCGTAATCAGCCCCAGCATTTT. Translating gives CASSWRNQPQHF.